Presented here are 18 T cell receptor beta chains from one specimen sequenced in a study of blood T cell repertoires in COVID-19. Sequenced by immunoSEQ multiplex PCR; TCRdb stores in-frame clones only, minus some. The sample lists roughly 250,000 clones, 80% to 90% occurring once. The source material was PBMCs or T cells enriched from blood (not recorded which). These receptors were collected from a woman aged 25 to 39 who had recovered from COVID-19.

The chain recombines TRBV5-6 with TRBJ2-5, with 8 bases aligning to TRBD2. V shed 0 bases and J 0 bases; nucleotides not matched to a gene: 4. Germline CDR1 SGHDT, CDR2 YYEEEE. This CDR3 region has 16 residues. The CDR3 region is CASSLAGRGDQETQYF. CDR3 sequence (DNA): TGTGCCAGCAGCTTGGCTGGGCGGGGGGACCAAGAGACCCAGTACTTC.

The chain recombines TRBV27 with TRBJ2-7, with 10 nucleotides matching TRBD1. Germline CDR1 reads MNHEY; CDR2 reads SMNVEV (reference sequence). CDR3 length equals 14 residues. Unmatched junction bases numbered 5, after V lost 6 bases and J lost 3 bases. The CDR3 protein is CASSHRTGGYEQYF. DNA for the CDR3: TGTGCCAGCAGCCACCGGACAGGGGGCTACGAGCAGTACTTC.

The V gene is TRBV7-9, the J gene TRBJ2-1; the D gene is possibly TRBD2 (5 bases). This CDR3 has 15 residues. Germline loops: CDR1 SEHNR, CDR2 FQNEAQ (reference sequence). V was cut by 1 base and J by 7 bases, with 14 bases left in between. The CDR3 nucleotides are TGTGCCAGCAGCTTAGGGCGGGCCCTTAGAAATGAGCAGTTCTTC. This encodes CASSLGRALRNEQFF. Together with reference TRBV7-9 and TRBJ2-1, the CDR3 gives the full variable domain: DTGVSQNPRHKITKRGQNVTFRCDPISEHNRLYWYRQTLGQGPEFLTYFQNEAQLEKSRLLSDRFSAERPKGSFSTLEIQRTEQGDSAMYLCASSLGRALRNEQFFGPGTRLTVL.

The chain joins TRBV19 to TRBJ1-1, with TRBD1 identical over 10 bases. This CDR3 has 15 residues. V lost 6 bases to trimming and J lost 0 bases; unmatched junction nucleotides: 4. CDR1 and CDR2 (germline): LNHDA, SQIVND (reference sequence). The CDR3 DNA reads as TGTGCCAGTAGGGACAGGGGGGCTATGAACACTGAAGCTTTCTTT. This translates into CASRDRGAMNTEAFF.

This clone ranks as medium-sized. The chain uses TRBV4-1 and TRBJ1-2, with 8 bases that match TRBD1. This CDR3 has 13 residues. Germline V gives CDR1 MGHRA, CDR2 YSYEKL. The trim removed 4 bases at V and 12 bases at J, leaving 10 bases unmatched. This chain's CDR3 is CASSPRTGRKHTF. The CDR3 coding sequence is TGCGCCAGCAGCCCGAGGACAGGGAGAAAACACACCTTC.

The rearrangement joins TRBV11-3 to TRBJ2-2, with 7 bases matching TRBD2. The CDR3 has 15 residues. Trimming removed 1 base from V and 2 bases from J; junction bases left unmatched: 1. Germline CDR1 and CDR2: SGHNT and YENEEA. CDR3 DNA: TGTGCCAGCAGCTTAGCGGGAGGAAACACCGGGGAGCTGTTTTTT. Translated: CASSLAGGNTGELFF.

V usage is TRBV15 and J usage is TRBJ1-2, with D hard to call. This CDR3 is built from 15 residues. Germline V gene data show CDR1 as LNHNV and CDR2 as YYDKDF (reference sequence). Trimming took off 3 bases at V and 8 bases at J, with 19 bases between the two ends. The CDR3 loop is CATSRPLVGRDGYTF. As DNA, the CDR3 is TGTGCCACCAGCAGGCCCCTTGTTGGGCGCGACGGCTACACCTTC.

J is TRBJ1-2 and V is TRBV28, with a weak D call TRBD1 (6 bases). Trimming left V 6 bases short and J 4 bases short, with 21 bases between. The CDR3 extends over 16 amino acids. CDR1 is MDHEN and CDR2 is SYDVKM in the germline V gene. CDR3 residues: CASRGVGGGRSYGYTF. The CDR3 DNA sequence: TGTGCCAGCAGAGGTGTAGGGGGGGGCAGGAGCTATGGCTACACCTTC.

CDR3 residues: CASSIQGGTDTQYF. CDR3 nucleotides: TGTGCCAGCTCAATACAGGGGGGCACAGATACGCAGTATTTT. The chain joins TRBV18 to TRBJ2-3, with 8 positions matching TRBD1. The germline CDR1 and CDR2 sequences are KGHSH and LQKENI. V shed 5 bases, J shed 1 base, and the junction held 2 bases outside the gene matches. The CDR3 sequence is 14 residues long. Together with reference TRBV18 and TRBJ2-3, the CDR3 gives the full variable domain: NAGVMQNPRHLVRRRGQEARLRCSPMKGHSHVYWYRQLPEEGLKFMVYLQKENIIDESGMPKERFSAEFPKEGPSILRIQQVVRGDSAAYFCASSIQGGTDTQYFGPGTRLTVL.

The J gene is TRBJ2-7, the V gene TRBV27; 7 nucleotides match TRBD2. The junction had 2 bases not matched to a gene; V was cut back by 2 bases and J by 4 bases. CDR3 size: 13 residues. Germline V gives CDR1 MNHEY, CDR2 SMNVEV (reference sequence). The CDR3 here is CASSLTSAYEQYF. The CDR3 DNA reads as TGTGCCAGCAGTTTAACTAGCGCATACGAGCAGTACTTC.

V and J are TRBV27 and TRBJ2-2, with 9 bases identical to TRBD1. J was trimmed by 6 bases and V by 5 bases; bases with no gene match: 4. Germline CDR1 reads MNHEY; CDR2 reads SMNVEV (reference sequence). This CDR3 spans 14 amino acids. In DNA form, the CDR3 reads TGTGCCAGCAGTGGGACAGGGAGGGCCGGGGAGCTGTTTTTT. The encoded protein is CASSGTGRAGELFF.

J is TRBJ1-6 and V is TRBV3-1 (or the pseudogene TRBV3-2); tentative D call: TRBD1 (5 bases). CDR1 is LGHDT, CDR2 YNNKEL, per germline (reference sequence). Between the trimmed V and J ends, which lost 3 bases and 7 bases, there was a span of 13 bases. The CDR3 spans 15 residues. The CDR3 region is CASSQLAGDNSPLHF. The CDR3 DNA is TGTGCCAGCAGCCAGCTCGCGGGGGACAATTCACCCCTCCACTTT.

This clone has a handful of counts. The V gene is TRBV19, the J gene TRBJ1-2; weak D call: TRBD1 (5 bases). Looked up from germline, CDR1 is LNHDA and CDR2 is SQIVND (reference sequence). Deletions cut 4 bases from V and 4 bases from J, with 16 bases between. The CDR3 length is 15 residues. The CDR3 DNA reads TGTGCCAGTAGTACATACAGGTGGGGATTCTATGGCTACACCTTC. Translation: CASSTYRWGFYGYTF. The full variable domain, in which reference TRBV19 and TRBJ1-2 provide the parts outside the CDR3, is DGGITQSPKYLFRKEGQNVTLSCEQNLNHDAMYWYRQDPGQGLRLIYYSQIVNDFQKGDIAEGYSVSREKKESFPLTVTSAQKNPTAFYLCASSTYRWGFYGYTFGSGTRLTVV.

This chain connects TRBV19 to TRBJ2-7, with 7 bases matching TRBD2. The CDR3 loop spans 14 amino acids. Trimming cost V 3 bases and J 6 bases; bases outside gene matches: 8. CDR1 LNHDA and CDR2 SQIVND come from the germline V gene (reference sequence). CDR3 in DNA: TGTGCCAGTAGTATGGCGGGAGAGGGGATCGAGCAGTACTTC. It yields the protein CASSMAGEGIEQYF.

This sequence joins TRBV11-1 and TRBJ2-3, with D maybe TRBD1 (5 bases). The germline V and J ends were trimmed by 7 bases and 6 bases, with 14 bases remaining between them. CDR3 length: 13 residues. Germline V CDR1 and CDR2: SGHAT, FQDESV (reference sequence). In nucleotides, the CDR3 is TGTGCCAGCACCCCGACAGTACCGGATACGCAGTATTTT. It translates to CASTPTVPDTQYF.

The J gene is TRBJ2-1, the V gene TRBV27; TRBD2 matches 8 bases. CDR1 is MNHEY and CDR2 is SMNVEV in the germline V gene (reference sequence). V shed 4 bases and J 6 bases; nucleotides not matched to a gene: 14. The CDR3 contains 17 residues. The CDR3 sequence is CASSSPAIAGQGNEQFF. The CDR3, as DNA: TGTGCCAGCAGTTCCCCAGCTATAGCGGGGCAAGGCAATGAGCAGTTCTTC.

There are a few counts of this clone. This same CDR3 is encoded by further DNA sequences in the sample. This chain links TRBV5-1 with TRBJ1-1; TRBD1 might be the D (5 bases). V was shortened by 4 bases and J by 0 bases, with 7 bases between the two germline ends. This CDR3 spans 13 amino acids. From germline, CDR1 is SGHRS and CDR2 YFSETQ. The CDR3 loop is CASSLTVNTEAFF. The DNA of the CDR3 is TGCGCCAGCAGCCTGACAGTGAACACTGAAGCTTTCTTT.

In this sample, this clone turned up once. J is TRBJ2-1 and V is TRBV11-2; 8 bases align to TRBD2. There are 13 residues in the CDR3. Germline CDR1 reads SGHAT; CDR2 reads FQNNGV. V shed 5 bases and J 7 bases; nucleotides not matched to a gene: 4. The CDR3 region has the DNA TGTGCCAGCAGCCGATCTAGCGGGAATGAGCAGTTCTTC. Translated: CASSRSSGNEQFF.